These T cell receptor beta chains were read from a single sample in a study of blood T cell repertoires in COVID-19. Assay used: immunoSEQ multiplex PCR; TCRdb lists only in-frame clones, some missing. The repertoire has hundreds of thousands of clones, roughly 86% of them found once; the top ten carry 0.7%. Material for sequencing was peripheral blood. The receptor source for this set is a human donor in a cohort sampled during active COVID-19. The conserved cysteine and the conserved F or W are not part of the CDR3 here. D genes are given only for firm matches.

>TRBV28|-
ASSLGGAATLYGYT
>TRBV5-5|TRBD1
ASSLAVWLRTGGSYEQY
>TRBV3-1/TRBV3-2|-
ASSQEETWIFYEQY
>TRBV19|-
ASSINKNTEAF
>TRBV19|-
ASGLSYGYT
>TRBV6-5|TRBD1
ASSRGTGGSEQY
>TRBV6-6|-
ASSYSQGYNSPLH
>TRBV19|-
ASSIRQAPSEQY
>TRBV2|-
ASASDSLNYGYT
>TRBV7-9|TRBD2
ASSSPGLAGAFSEQF
>TRBV4-3|-
ASSQDSFGANTEAF
>TRBV5-1|TRBD1
ASSFLQGRNTEAF
>TRBV6-1|-
ASSDKPQGYYGYT
>TRBV28|TRBD1
ASSLGQGIG
>TRBV7-9|TRBD1
ASSYSGTAGDYGYT
>TRBV7-9|TRBD1
ASSSPGQGNNEQF
>TRBV5-8|-
ASSFVYGYT
>TRBV15|TRBD2
ATSRDRLAPNEQF
>TRBV19|-
ASSRDNYSNQPQH
>TRBV30|-
ALGGRRDNEQF
>TRBV19|-
ASSIFGGTGNTIY
>TRBV7-2|-
ASSDSRNPISPGY
>TRBV9|-
ASSEGDTWQTTGAF
>TRBV5-5|-
ASSHNAAASGQETQY
>TRBV29-1|TRBD1
SFGDQTGELEKLF
>TRBV24-1|TRBD2
ATSEPGLAGGDTQY
>TRBV4-3|-
ASSQDNGIYEQY
>TRBV3-1/TRBV3-2|-
ASRDISSYEQY
>TRBV7-8|TRBD1
ASSLADRGLKQY
>TRBV30|TRBD2
AWGSGGPPYEQY